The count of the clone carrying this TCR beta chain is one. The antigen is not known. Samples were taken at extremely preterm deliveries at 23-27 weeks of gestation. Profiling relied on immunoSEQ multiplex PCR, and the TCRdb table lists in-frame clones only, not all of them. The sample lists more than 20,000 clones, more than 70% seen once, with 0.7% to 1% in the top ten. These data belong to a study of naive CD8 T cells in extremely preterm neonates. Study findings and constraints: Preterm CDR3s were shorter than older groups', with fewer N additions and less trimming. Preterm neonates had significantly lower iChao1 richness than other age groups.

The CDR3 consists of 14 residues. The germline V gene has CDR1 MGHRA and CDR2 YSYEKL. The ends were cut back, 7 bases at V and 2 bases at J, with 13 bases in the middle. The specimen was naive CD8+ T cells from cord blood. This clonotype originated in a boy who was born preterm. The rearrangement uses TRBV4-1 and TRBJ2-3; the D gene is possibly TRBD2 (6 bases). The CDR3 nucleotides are TGCGCCAGCACCCGGACGGACTACACAGATACGCAGTATTTT. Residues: CASTRTDYTDTQYF.